Presented here are 8 T cell receptor beta chains from one specimen sequenced in a study of T cell repertoires in cytomegalovirus infection. TCRdb re-analysed the reads in MiXCR, keeping a single row per CDR3 protein. The repertoire holds about 130,000 distinct CDR3 sequences, about 10% seen once, with 10% in the top ten. Specimen: PBMCs. All receptors come from a human donor in good health (CMV status not recorded). Some clones in this sample may be carry-over from other donors' samples.

This clonotype was picked up many times. The J gene is TRBJ1-5, the V gene TRBV4-1, with unresolved D. The germline gives CDR1 MGHRA, CDR2 YSYEKL. The CDR3 extends over 14 amino acids. With 0 bases removed from V and 7 bases from J, the gap between germline ends came to 10 bases. DNA for the CDR3: TGCGCCAGCAGCCAAGATGAAGGAGGGCAGCCCCAGCATTTT. It translates to CASSQDEGGQPQHF.

This clonotype was detected many times. The chain combines TRBV7-2 with TRBJ1-3; unclear D gene. Germline CDR1 SGHTA, CDR2 FQGNSA. This CDR3 contains 15 residues. V lost 1 base and J lost 2, with 9 bases in between. DNA of the CDR3: TGTGCCAGCAGCTTAGAATTGATAACTGGAAACACCATATATTTT. Translated, it gives CASSLELITGNTIYF.

This clonotype has at least ten counts. The genes are TRBV9 and TRBJ1-5; 8 nucleotides match TRBD1. This CDR3 contains 15 residues. Germline assignment: CDR1 SGDLS and CDR2 YYNGEE. Germline trimming cut 2 bases from V and 2 bases from J; bases unmatched to any gene: 3. DNA for the CDR3: TGTGCCAGCAGCGTTGGACAGGGAGGCAATCAGCCCCAGCATTTT. It codes for CASSVGQGGNQPQHF.

V usage is TRBV20-1 and J usage is TRBJ1-5, with 7 nucleotides matching TRBD1. The CDR3 is 14 residues long. V lost 0 bases to trimming and J lost 6 bases; unmatched junction nucleotides: 5. The V gene's germline CDR1 is DFQATT and CDR2 SNEGSKA (reference sequence). CDR3 region: CSAREGTDGQPQHF. CDR3 bases: TGCAGTGCTAGAGAAGGGACAGATGGTCAGCCCCAGCATTTT.

The chain combines TRBV5-1 with TRBJ1-1; 7 bases are shared with TRBD1. This CDR3 has 16 residues. V lost 3 bases and J lost 3; bases outside the gene matches: 11. In germline, CDR1 is SGHRS, CDR2 YFSETQ. CDR3 amino acids: CASSSIRGPQDTEAFF. The CDR3 DNA reads TGCGCCAGCAGCTCTATTAGGGGGCCGCAAGACACTGAAGCTTTCTTT.

This clonotype appeared a few times. The gene calls are TRBV29-1 and TRBJ2-3; no clear D gene. This CDR3 has 11 amino acids. The germline V gene encodes CDR1 SQVTM and CDR2 ANQGSEA. V was shortened by 7 bases and J by 4 bases, with 9 bases between the two germline ends. CDR3 loop: CSANTPDTQYF. The CDR3 DNA is TGCAGCGCAAACACCCCAGATACGCAGTATTTT.

A few counts support this clonotype. V usage is TRBV28 and J usage is TRBJ2-7; possible D gene TRBD1, 6 bases. Germline assignment: CDR1 MDHEN and CDR2 SYDVKM. V was clipped by 5 bases and J by 6 bases, with 23 bases between them. The CDR3 loop spans 16 amino acids. This chain's CDR3 is CASSPLKGQWGSEQYF. CDR3 bases: TGTGCCAGCAGTCCCCTCAAAGGACAGTGGGGGAGCGAGCAGTACTTC.

This clonotype has ten or more counts. V and J are TRBV20-1 and TRBJ1-1; 9 nucleotides line up with TRBD1. This CDR3 has 14 residues. From germline, CDR1 is DFQATT and CDR2 SNEGSKA (reference sequence). After removal of 5 bases from V and 1 base from J, the junction contained 5 bases not matched to a gene. The CDR3 loop reads CSAPYRGRNTEAFF. The CDR3 bases are TGCAGTGCTCCCTACAGGGGGCGGAACACTGAAGCTTTCTTT.